This entry lists 30 T cell receptor beta chains sequenced from one sample in a study of Ad26.COV2.S vaccination and SARS-CoV-2 variants. Profiling relied on immunoSEQ multiplex PCR, and the TCRdb table lists in-frame clones only, not all of them. Among over 90,000 clones listed, 60% to 85% were seen once. Sequences were derived from peripheral blood, sampled after recovery from COVID-19. These receptors all stem from a human donor who had recovered from COVID-19.

The rearrangement links TRBV5-6 to TRBJ1-1; D is possibly TRBD1 (6 bases). Trimming removed 0 bases from V and 3 bases from J, with 12 bases in between. This CDR3 has 15 residues. Germline assignment: CDR1 SGHDT and CDR2 YYEEEE. CDR3 loop: CASSLGGRKDTEAFF. The CDR3 DNA reads TGTGCCAGCAGCTTGGGGGGGCGCAAGGACACTGAAGCTTTCTTT.

This clone was observed a single time. In DNA form, the CDR3 reads TGTGCCAGTAGTATAGCCACTCGGGACAGGTTAGATCATTGGGACAGTCAGCCCCAGCATTTT. This sequence encodes CASSIATRDRLDHWDSQPQHF. The rearrangement links TRBV19 to TRBJ1-5, with 8 positions matching TRBD1. Germline assignment: CDR1 LNHDA and CDR2 SQIVND (reference sequence). The CDR3 sequence is 21 residues long. The J segment lost 6 bases and the V segment lost 1 base, leaving 23 bases of the junction unmatched.

This sequence joins TRBV6-4 and TRBJ2-7; D not certain. CDR3 length equals 9 residues. The germline V gene encodes CDR1 MRHNA and CDR2 SNTAGT. The V gene lost 10 bases and the J gene lost 3 bases, with 4 bases spanning the gap. In nucleotides, the CDR3 is TGTGCCACCTTCTACGAGCAGTACTTC. It encodes CATFYEQYF.

This clone has a single count. The CDR3 loop is CASSFGRQETQYF. As DNA, the CDR3 is TGTGCCAGCAGTTTTGGTCGCCAAGAGACCCAGTACTTC. This chain links TRBV27 with TRBJ2-5; D remains ambiguous. The germline V gene encodes CDR1 MNHEY and CDR2 SMNVEV (reference sequence). There are 13 residues in the CDR3. V was shortened by 3 bases and J by 1 base, with 6 bases between the two germline ends.

The chain carries TRBV5-1 and TRBJ1-2, with D perhaps TRBD1 (6 bases). Deletions cut 5 bases from V and 5 bases from J, with 10 bases between. This CDR3 contains 12 residues. Germline V gene sequence: CDR1 SGHRS, CDR2 YFSETQ. In DNA form, the CDR3 reads TGCGCCAGCAGACCAGGGGAATATGGCTACACCTTC. Translated, it gives CASRPGEYGYTF.

The J gene is TRBJ1-1, the V gene TRBV6-5; 7 bases match TRBD1. Germline V CDR1 and CDR2: MNHEY, SVGAGI. The CDR3 extends over 14 amino acids. Trimming cost V 0 bases and J 8 bases; bases outside gene matches: 6. For the CDR3, the DNA is TGTGCCAGCAGTTACTCCTCCCAGGGGGAAGAAGCTTTCTTT. This codes for CASSYSSQGEEAFF.

This clone was seen a single time. The gene calls are TRBV4-1 and TRBJ2-1; maybe TRBD1 (5 bases). The germline V gene has CDR1 MGHRA and CDR2 YSYEKL. The CDR3 covers 17 residues. V was cut by 1 base and J by 0 bases, with 13 bases left in between. CDR3 DNA sequence: TGCGCCAGCAGCCAAGGGGGCTCCACGCCCTCCTACAATGAGCAGTTCTTC. Protein sequence: CASSQGGSTPSYNEQFF.

V and J are TRBV6-2 or TRBV6-3 and TRBJ1-5; D gene uncertain. There are 14 residues in the CDR3. Trimming removed 2 bases from V and 5 bases from J, with 10 bases in between. The V gene's germline CDR1 is MNHEY and CDR2 SVGEGT. DNA for the CDR3: TGTGCCAGCAGTTACCCGTCAAATGATCAGCCCCAGCATTTT. It yields the protein CASSYPSNDQPQHF.

This sequence joins TRBV7-3 and TRBJ1-2; TRBD1 is a possible D gene (6 bases). The V end was cut by 5 bases, the J end by 7 bases, with 20 bases between. CDR1 is SGHTA, CDR2 FQGTGA, per germline. This CDR3 contains 15 residues. In DNA form, the CDR3 reads TGTGCCAGCAGCCCCGGGGGTGGGCAGGGGCCTGGCTACACCTTC. Residues: CASSPGGGQGPGYTF.

This clone was found many times. The chain couples TRBV11-2 to TRBJ1-4; D remains ambiguous. Germline V gene lookup returns CDR1 SGHAT and CDR2 FQNNGV. The CDR3 has 13 residues. Trimming shortened V by 1 base and J by 6 bases, and 6 bases separated the two germline ends. In DNA form, the CDR3 reads TGTGCCAGCAGCTTAGGGACGTATGAAAAACTGTTTTTT. Translating gives CASSLGTYEKLFF. Filled out from reference TRBV11-2 and TRBJ1-4, the complete variable domain reads EAGVAQSPRYKIIEKRQSVAFWCNPISGHATLYWYQQILGQGPKLLIQFQNNGVVDDSQLPKDRFSAERLKGVDSTLKIQPAKLEDSAVYLCASSLGTYEKLFFGSGTQLSVL.

The rearrangement joins TRBV9 to TRBJ1-4, with 9 bases lining up with TRBD1. CDR1 SGDLS and CDR2 YYNGEE come from the germline V gene. The CDR3 loop spans 15 amino acids. V lost 3 bases, J lost 7 bases, and 7 bases stayed unmatched. Here the CDR3 DNA reads TGTGCCAGCAGCGACCGGACAGGGGCGAGTGAAAAACTGTTTTTT. Protein: CASSDRTGASEKLFF.

This chain connects TRBV9 to TRBJ1-2; D is perhaps TRBD1 (6 bases). Between the trimmed V and J ends, which lost 0 bases and 8 bases, there was a span of 11 bases. There are 13 residues in the CDR3. From germline, CDR1 is SGDLS and CDR2 YYNGEE. The CDR3 region has the DNA TGTGCCAGCAGCGTAGGACAGGCCAGAGGCTACACCTTC. This gives the protein CASSVGQARGYTF.

The chain employs TRBV28 and TRBJ2-1, with 11 bases fitting TRBD2. There are 16 residues in the CDR3. The germline CDR1 and CDR2 sequences are MDHEN and SYDVKM. J gave up 1 base and V 8 bases, and 7 bases lay outside the gene matches. The CDR3 protein is CASVSGGAGSYNEQFF. DNA of the CDR3: TGTGCCAGCGTTAGCGGGGGGGCCGGGTCCTACAATGAGCAGTTCTTC.

The rearrangement links TRBV2 to TRBJ2-3, with a tentative D call TRBD2 (5 bases). V was pared by 2 bases and J by 0 bases, with 12 bases between. Looked up from germline, CDR1 is SNHLY and CDR2 is FYNNEI. The CDR3 consists of 16 residues. Here the CDR3 DNA reads TGTGCCAGCAGTGAATTGGGAAGCGGAAGCACAGATACGCAGTATTTT. This codes for CASSELGSGSTDTQYF. Based on the CDR3 plus reference TRBV2 and TRBJ2-3, the full variable domain is EPEVTQTPSHQVTQMGQEVILRCVPISNHLYFYWYRQILGQKVEFLVSFYNNEISEKSEIFDDQFSVERPDGSNFTLKIRSTKLEDSAMYFCASSELGSGSTDTQYFGPGTRLTVL.

This sequence joins TRBV15 and TRBJ1-6, with D possibly being TRBD1 (6 bases). Between the trimmed V and J ends, which lost 0 bases and 8 bases, there was a span of 17 bases. The length of the CDR3 is 17 residues. Germline V gene data show CDR1 as LNHNV and CDR2 as YYDKDF (reference sequence). For the CDR3, the DNA is TGTGCCACCAGCAGAGAAGACCGACAGGTACCTGATTCACCCCTCCACTTT. This encodes CATSREDRQVPDSPLHF.

The genes are TRBV4-1 and TRBJ2-4; TRBD1 matches at 10 bases. V lost 4 bases and J lost 0; bases outside the gene matches: 6. Germline V lookup: CDR1 MGHRA, CDR2 YSYEKL. The CDR3 covers 17 residues. The CDR3 DNA sequence: TGCGCCAGCAGCCTCCGGGACAGGGGACTAGCCAAAAACATTCAGTACTTC. This codes for CASSLRDRGLAKNIQYF.

The V gene is TRBV5-1, the J gene TRBJ2-1, with TRBD1 matching over 8 bases. The CDR3 has 15 residues. Trimming at V came to 4 bases and at J to 4 bases, leaving 7 bases not matched to a gene. CDR1 and CDR2 from the germline V gene are SGHRS and YFSETQ. The CDR3 is CASSPDRVAYNEQFF. In nucleotides, the CDR3 is TGCGCCAGCAGCCCGGACAGGGTGGCTTACAATGAGCAGTTCTTC.

The chain is built from TRBV19 and TRBJ1-1; weak D call: TRBD1 (6 bases). V was shortened by 8 bases and J by 4 bases, with 23 bases between the two germline ends. The CDR3 loop spans 16 amino acids. Germline V CDR1 and CDR2: LNHDA, SQIVND (reference sequence). Written as DNA, the CDR3 is TGTGCCAGTTCCCGGACTGCAGGGGCGCATGGCACTGAAGCTTTCTTT. It encodes CASSRTAGAHGTEAFF.

V usage is TRBV11-2 and J usage is TRBJ2-7; D is unclear. The CDR3 consists of 15 residues. Germline lookup yields CDR1 SGHAT and CDR2 FQNNGV. V lost 1 base and J lost 2, with 12 bases in between. As DNA, the CDR3 is TGTGCCAGCAGCTTAGCGGTCGTTACTCCCTACGAGCAGTACTTC. It is translated as CASSLAVVTPYEQYF. The variable domain in full, completed from reference TRBV11-2 and TRBJ2-7, reads EAGVAQSPRYKIIEKRQSVAFWCNPISGHATLYWYQQILGQGPKLLIQFQNNGVVDDSQLPKDRFSAERLKGVDSTLKIQPAKLEDSAVYLCASSLAVVTPYEQYFGPGTRLTVT.

The genes are TRBV30 and TRBJ2-1; perhaps D is TRBD1 or TRBD2 (5 bases each). The ends were cut back, 2 bases at V and 6 bases at J, with 8 bases in the middle. CDR1 and CDR2 (germline): GTSNPN, SVGIG (reference sequence). There are 12 residues in the CDR3. Here the CDR3 reads CAWSPGTNEQFF. CDR3 in DNA: TGTGCCTGGAGTCCCGGGACCAATGAGCAGTTCTTC.

The chain uses TRBV19 and TRBJ2-7; perhaps TRBD1 as D (7 bases). The CDR3 is made up of 14 amino acids. Deletions cut 4 bases from V and 4 bases from J, with 14 bases between. CDR1 and CDR2 (germline): LNHDA, SQIVND (reference sequence). For the CDR3, the DNA is TGTGCCAGTAGTAGACAGGGACTTCTTTACGAGCAGTACTTC. Residues: CASSRQGLLYEQYF.

This clone was seen only a few times. J is TRBJ2-2 and V is TRBV11-1; D call uncertain. The CDR3 extends over 16 amino acids. Germline lookup yields CDR1 SGHAT and CDR2 FQDESV (reference sequence). Trimming removed 2 bases from V and 0 bases from J, with 10 bases in between. CDR3 sequence (DNA): TGTGCCAGCAGCTTACAGCTATTCGCGAACACCGGGGAGCTGTTTTTT. It translates to CASSLQLFANTGELFF.

The chain is built from TRBV18 and TRBJ1-1; no clear D. This CDR3 region has 13 residues. Germline assignment: CDR1 KGHSH and CDR2 LQKENI. Trimming took off 6 bases at V and 1 base at J, with 9 bases between the two ends. The CDR3: CASSPTQNTEAFF. CDR3 bases: TGTGCCAGCTCTCCGACCCAGAACACTGAAGCTTTCTTT.

This clone was detected only a few times. This sample also contains other DNA sequences that code for the same CDR3. The chain combines TRBV12-3 or TRBV12-4 with TRBJ1-2, with D unclear. The CDR3 length is 12 residues. The V end lost 1 base, the J end lost 6 bases, and 6 bases lay between the germline ends. CDR3 coding DNA: TGTGCCAGCAGTTTAGAGGGCCATGGCTACACCTTC. Translated: CASSLEGHGYTF.

This chain connects TRBV2 to TRBJ2-3; 11 bases agree with TRBD2. Germline loops: CDR1 SNHLY, CDR2 FYNNEI. With 6 bases clipped from V and 5 bases from J, the junction kept 7 bases outside the gene matches. CDR3 length: 15 amino acids. Here the CDR3 reads CASSRLAGGGDTQYF. The CDR3 nucleotides are TGTGCCAGCAGCCGTCTAGCGGGGGGCGGAGATACGCAGTATTTT.

The J gene is TRBJ2-5, the V gene TRBV5-6; TRBD2 aligns across 7 bases. The CDR3 extends over 14 amino acids. V was clipped by 2 bases and J by 5 bases; unmatched bases: 6. CDR1 and CDR2 from the germline V gene are SGHDT and YYEEEE. CDR3 sequence: CASSFSGTTETQYF. The CDR3 DNA reads TGTGCCAGCAGCTTCTCCGGGACTACGGAGACCCAGTACTTC.

The chain has TRBV28 and TRBJ2-1, with D maybe TRBD1 (6 bases). Trimming took off 6 bases at V and 2 bases at J, with 17 bases between the two ends. Looked up from germline, CDR1 is MDHEN and CDR2 is SYDVKM. The CDR3 is made up of 16 amino acids. The CDR3 is CASRGSQGPPYNEQFF. DNA of the CDR3: TGTGCCAGCAGAGGCTCCCAGGGGCCGCCCTACAATGAGCAGTTCTTC.

For this clone: This specimen includes other DNA sequences encoding the same CDR3. The chain combines TRBV5-1 with TRBJ2-3; D not resolved. The CDR3 is made up of 12 amino acids. V gave up 0 bases and J gave up 2 bases, with 1 base separating them. CDR1 and CDR2 (germline): SGHRS, YFSETQ. The DNA for the CDR3 is TGCGCCAGCAGCTTGGCCACAGATACGCAGTATTTT. It is translated as CASSLATDTQYF. The variable domain in full, completed from reference TRBV5-1 and TRBJ2-3, reads KAGVTQTPRYLIKTRGQQVTLSCSPISGHRSVSWYQQTPGQGLQFLFEYFSETQRNKGNFPGRFSGRQFSNSRSEMNVSTLELGDSALYLCASSLATDTQYFGPGTRLTVL.

The genes are TRBV28 and TRBJ1-2, with TRBD1 matching over 7 bases. Losses at the gene ends were 6 bases for V and 4 bases for J; bases not matched to a gene: 2. Germline CDR1 reads MDHEN; CDR2 reads SYDVKM. The CDR3 totals 12 residues. The CDR3 here is CASRGTVYGYTF. The DNA for the CDR3 is TGTGCCAGCAGGGGGACAGTCTATGGCTACACCTTC.

The chain links TRBV10-3 to TRBJ2-2; the D is unclear. CDR3 length: 13 residues. Per germline, CDR1 ENHRY and CDR2 SYGVKD. V lost 0 bases to trimming and J lost 3 bases, with 2 bases between them. The CDR3 region is CAISESDTGELFF. The CDR3 DNA reads TGTGCCATCAGTGAGTCGGACACCGGGGAGCTGTTTTTT.